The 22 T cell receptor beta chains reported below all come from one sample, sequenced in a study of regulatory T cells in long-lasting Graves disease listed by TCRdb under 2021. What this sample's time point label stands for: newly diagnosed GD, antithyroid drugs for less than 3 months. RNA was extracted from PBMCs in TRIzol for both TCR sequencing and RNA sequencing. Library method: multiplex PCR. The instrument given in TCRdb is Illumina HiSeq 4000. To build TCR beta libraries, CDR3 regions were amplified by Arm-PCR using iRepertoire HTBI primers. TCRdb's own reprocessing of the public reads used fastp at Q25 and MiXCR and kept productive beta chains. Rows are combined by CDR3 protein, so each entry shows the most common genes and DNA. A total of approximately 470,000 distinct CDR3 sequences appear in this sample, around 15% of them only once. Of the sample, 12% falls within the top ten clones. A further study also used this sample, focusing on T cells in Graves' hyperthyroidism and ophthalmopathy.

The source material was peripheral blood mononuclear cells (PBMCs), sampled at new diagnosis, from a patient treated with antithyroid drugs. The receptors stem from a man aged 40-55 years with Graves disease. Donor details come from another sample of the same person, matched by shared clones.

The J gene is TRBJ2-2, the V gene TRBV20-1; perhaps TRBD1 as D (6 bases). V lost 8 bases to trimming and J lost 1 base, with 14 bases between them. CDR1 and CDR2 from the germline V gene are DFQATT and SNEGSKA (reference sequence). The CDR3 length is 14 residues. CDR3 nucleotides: TGCAGTACCCCAGGGGAACAGAACACCGGGGAGCTGTTTTTT. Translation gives CSTPGEQNTGELFF.

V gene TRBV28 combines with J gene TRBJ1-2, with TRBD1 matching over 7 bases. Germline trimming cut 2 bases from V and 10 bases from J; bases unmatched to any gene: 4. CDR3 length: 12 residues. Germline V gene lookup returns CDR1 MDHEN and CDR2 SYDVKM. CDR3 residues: CASSLLQGNYTF. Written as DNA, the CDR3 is TGTGCCAGCAGTTTACTACAGGGGAACTACACCTTC.

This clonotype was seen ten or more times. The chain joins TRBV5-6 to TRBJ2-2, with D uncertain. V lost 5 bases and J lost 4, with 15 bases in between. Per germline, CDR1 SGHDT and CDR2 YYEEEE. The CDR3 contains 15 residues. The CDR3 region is CASSLLQTVTGELFF. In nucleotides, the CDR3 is TGTGCCAGCAGTTTGCTCCAAACCGTCACCGGGGAGCTGTTTTTT.

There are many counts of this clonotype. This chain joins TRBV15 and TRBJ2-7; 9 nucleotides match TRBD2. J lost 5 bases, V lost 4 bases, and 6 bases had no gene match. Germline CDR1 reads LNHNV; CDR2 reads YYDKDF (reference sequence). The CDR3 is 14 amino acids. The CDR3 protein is CATSKGGRANEQYF. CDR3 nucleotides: TGTGCCACCAGCAAGGGCGGGAGGGCTAACGAGCAGTACTTC. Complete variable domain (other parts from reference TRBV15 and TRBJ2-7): DAMVIQNPRYQVTQFGKPVTLSCSQTLNHNVMYWYQQKSSQAPKLLFHYYDKDFNNEADTPDNFQSRRPNTSFCFLDIRSPGLGDTAMYLCATSKGGRANEQYFGPGTRLTVT.

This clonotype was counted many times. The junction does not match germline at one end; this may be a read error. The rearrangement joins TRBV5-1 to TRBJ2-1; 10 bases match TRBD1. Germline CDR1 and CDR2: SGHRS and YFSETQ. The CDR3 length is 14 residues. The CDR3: CASSLPGQGNEQFF. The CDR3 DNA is TGTGCCAGCAGCTTACCGGGACAGGGGAATGAGCAGTTCTTC.

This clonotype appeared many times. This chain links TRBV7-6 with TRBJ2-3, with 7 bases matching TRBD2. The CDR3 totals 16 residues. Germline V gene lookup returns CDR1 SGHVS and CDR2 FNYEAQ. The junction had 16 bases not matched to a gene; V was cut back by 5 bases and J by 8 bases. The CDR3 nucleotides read TGTGCCAGCAGCGGACTTGGTTTTAAGGGCGGGAGTACGCAGTATTTT. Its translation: CASSGLGFKGGSTQYF.

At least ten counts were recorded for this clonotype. The CDR3 DNA sequence: TGTGCCAGCAGCTTAGCTACGGGGACTGAAGCTTTCTTT. Encoded protein: CASSLATGTEAFF. This sequence joins TRBV7-6 and TRBJ1-1; D ambiguous. The CDR3 is 13 residues long. Germline assignment: CDR1 SGHVS and CDR2 FNYEAQ. Trimming left V 0 bases short and J 5 bases short, with 7 bases between.

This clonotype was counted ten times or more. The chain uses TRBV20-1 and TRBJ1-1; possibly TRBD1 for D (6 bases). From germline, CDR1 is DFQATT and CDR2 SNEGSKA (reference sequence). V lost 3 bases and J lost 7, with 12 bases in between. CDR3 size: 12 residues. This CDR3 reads CSASWGAGEAFF. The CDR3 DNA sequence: TGCAGTGCTAGCTGGGGGGCGGGTGAAGCTTTCTTT.

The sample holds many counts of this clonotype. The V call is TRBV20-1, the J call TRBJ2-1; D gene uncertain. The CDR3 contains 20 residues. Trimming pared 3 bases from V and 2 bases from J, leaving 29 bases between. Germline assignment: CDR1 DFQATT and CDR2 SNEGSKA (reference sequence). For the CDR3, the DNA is TGCAGTGCTAGTCCTACAGTGACCTGGTCGTCTTATAAAGCCTACAATGAGCAGTTCTTC. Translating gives CSASPTVTWSSYKAYNEQFF.

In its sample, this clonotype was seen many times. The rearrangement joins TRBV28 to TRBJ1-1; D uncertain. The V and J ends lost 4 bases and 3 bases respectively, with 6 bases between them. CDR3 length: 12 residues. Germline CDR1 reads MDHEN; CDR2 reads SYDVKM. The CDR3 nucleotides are TGTGCCAGCAGTTCAATCCACACTGAAGCTTTCTTT. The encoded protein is CASSSIHTEAFF. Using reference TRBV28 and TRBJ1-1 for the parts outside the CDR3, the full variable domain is DVKVTQSSRYLVKRTGEKVFLECVQDMDHENMFWYRQDPGLGLRLIYFSYDVKMKEKGDIPEGYSVSREKKERFSLILESASTNQTSMYLCASSSIHTEAFFGQGTRLTVV.

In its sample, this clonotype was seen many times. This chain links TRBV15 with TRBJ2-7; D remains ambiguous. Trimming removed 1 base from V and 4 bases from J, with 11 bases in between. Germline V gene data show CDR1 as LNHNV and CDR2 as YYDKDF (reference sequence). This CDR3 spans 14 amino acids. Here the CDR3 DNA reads TGTGCCACCAGCAGAGCCGGATCTGAATACGAGCAGTACTTC. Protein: CATSRAGSEYEQYF.

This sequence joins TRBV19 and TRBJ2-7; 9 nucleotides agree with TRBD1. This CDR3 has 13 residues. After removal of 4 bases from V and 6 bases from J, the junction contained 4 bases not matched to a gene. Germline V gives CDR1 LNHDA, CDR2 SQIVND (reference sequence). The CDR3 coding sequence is TGTGCCAGTAGTACGGACAGGGGAGGCGAGCAGTACTTC. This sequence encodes CASSTDRGGEQYF.

The chain's CDR3 is CSASSTGQDRTDTQYF. CDR3 sequence (DNA): TGCAGTGCCAGCAGCACGGGACAGGATCGCACAGATACGCAGTATTTT. V is TRBV20-1 and J is TRBJ2-3; 8 bases align to TRBD1. Germline V CDR1 and CDR2: DFQATT, SNEGSKA (reference sequence). V lost 6 bases to trimming and J lost 1 base; unmatched junction nucleotides: 12. The CDR3 extends over 16 amino acids.

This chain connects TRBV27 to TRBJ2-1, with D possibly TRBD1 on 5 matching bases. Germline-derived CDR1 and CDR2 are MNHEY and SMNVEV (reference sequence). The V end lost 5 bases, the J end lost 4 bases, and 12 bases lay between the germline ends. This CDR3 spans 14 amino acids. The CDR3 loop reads CASSLRQLYNEQFF. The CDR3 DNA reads TGTGCCAGCAGTCTCAGACAGCTATACAATGAGCAGTTCTTC.

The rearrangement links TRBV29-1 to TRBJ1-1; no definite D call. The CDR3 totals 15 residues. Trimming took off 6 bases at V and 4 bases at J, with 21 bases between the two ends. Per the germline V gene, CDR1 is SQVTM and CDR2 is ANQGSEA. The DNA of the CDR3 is TGCAGCGTAGGGTCCTTACAAACTTGGAGCACTGAAGCTTTCTTT. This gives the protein CSVGSLQTWSTEAFF.

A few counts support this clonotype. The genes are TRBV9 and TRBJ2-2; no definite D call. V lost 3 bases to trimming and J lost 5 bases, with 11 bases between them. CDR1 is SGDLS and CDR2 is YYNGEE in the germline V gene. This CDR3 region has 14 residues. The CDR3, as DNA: TGTGCCAGCAGCGCCCCGAGGAGAACCGGGGAGCTGTTTTTT. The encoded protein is CASSAPRRTGELFF.

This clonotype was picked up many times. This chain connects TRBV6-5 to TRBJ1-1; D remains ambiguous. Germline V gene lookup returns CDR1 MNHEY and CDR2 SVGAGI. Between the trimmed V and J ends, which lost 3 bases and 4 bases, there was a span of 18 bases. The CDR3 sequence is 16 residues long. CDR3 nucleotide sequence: TGTGCCAGCAGTTATGGGGTCGGCAGATGGGGCACTGAAGCTTTCTTT. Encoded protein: CASSYGVGRWGTEAFF.

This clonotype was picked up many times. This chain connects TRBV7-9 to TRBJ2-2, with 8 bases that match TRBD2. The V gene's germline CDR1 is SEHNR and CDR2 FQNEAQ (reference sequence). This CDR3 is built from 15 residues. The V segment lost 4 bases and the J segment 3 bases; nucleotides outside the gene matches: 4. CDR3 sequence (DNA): TGTGCCAGCAGCTCCGGGACTAGTCACACCGGGGAGCTGTTTTTT. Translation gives CASSSGTSHTGELFF.

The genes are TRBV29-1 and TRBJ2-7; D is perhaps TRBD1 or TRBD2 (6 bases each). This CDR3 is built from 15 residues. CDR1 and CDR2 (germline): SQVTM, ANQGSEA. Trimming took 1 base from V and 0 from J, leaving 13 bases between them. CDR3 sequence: CSVEGGGRSSYEQYF. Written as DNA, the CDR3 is TGCAGCGTTGAAGGAGGGGGGCGTAGCTCCTACGAGCAGTACTTC.

The DNA for the CDR3 is TGCGCCAGCAGTCGGGGGGTTACGACTAGCCCAAACCAAGAGACCCAGTACTTC. Its translation: CASSRGVTTSPNQETQYF. The V call is TRBV10-2, the J call TRBJ2-5, with 7 positions matching TRBD2. Germline CDR1 and CDR2: WSHSY and SAAADI. This CDR3 contains 18 residues. The V and J ends lost 5 bases and 0 bases, in that order; junction bases with no gene match: 15.

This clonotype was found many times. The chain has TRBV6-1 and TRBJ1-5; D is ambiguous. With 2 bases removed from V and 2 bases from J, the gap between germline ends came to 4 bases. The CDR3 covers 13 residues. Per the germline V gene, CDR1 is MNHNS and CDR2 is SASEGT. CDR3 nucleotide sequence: TGTGCCAGCAGTGAACAGGGCAATCAGCCCCAGCATTTT. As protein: CASSEQGNQPQHF.

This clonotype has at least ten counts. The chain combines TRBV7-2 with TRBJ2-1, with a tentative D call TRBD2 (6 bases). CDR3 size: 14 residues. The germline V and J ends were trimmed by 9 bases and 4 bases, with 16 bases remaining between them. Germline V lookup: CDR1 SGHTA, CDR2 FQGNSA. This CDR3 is CASGYGGEYNEQFF. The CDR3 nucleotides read TGTGCCAGTGGCTACGGCGGGGAATACAATGAGCAGTTCTTC.